Below are 5 T cell receptor beta chains sequenced from a single sample in a study of CD8+ T cells in alopecia areata. In each case, RNA was isolated and then reverse transcribed into cDNA as the sequencing template. Measured with immunoSEQ multiplex PCR; TCRdb has only the in-frame clones, and not every one. The sample shows 75,000 to 100,000 clones, about three quarters of them seen only once. Treatment denoted: oral pan-JAK inhibitor, 5-10 mg twice daily. Sequenced material: CD8+ T cells sorted from blood, taken between weeks 43 and 45, from a patient treated with tofacitinib. These receptors originate from a human donor with alopecia areata.

The chain uses TRBV2 and TRBJ2-3, with D possibly matching TRBD1 (5 bases). Germline V CDR1 and CDR2: SNHLY, FYNNEI. V gave up 1 base and J gave up 5 bases, with 16 bases separating them. This CDR3 contains 16 residues. CDR3 region: CASSEDLQGLGDTQYF. In nucleotides, the CDR3 is TGTGCCAGCAGTGAAGATTTGCAGGGTCTGGGAGATACGCAGTATTTT.

The genes are TRBV5-1 and TRBJ1-1; TRBD1 agrees at 8 bases. CDR3 length: 15 amino acids. V gave up 0 bases and J gave up 4 bases; unmatched junction bases: 5. Looked up from germline, CDR1 is SGHRS and CDR2 is YFSETQ. The DNA of the CDR3 is TGCGCCAGCAGCTTGGGACAGGGGAGAGGCACTGAAGCTTTCTTT. Translating it yields CASSLGQGRGTEAFF.

The CDR3 sequence is CASTRGRGESNEQFF. Written as DNA, the CDR3 is TGTGCCAGCACCCGGGGGCGGGGGGAGAGCAATGAGCAGTTCTTC. The rearrangement links TRBV5-6 to TRBJ2-1, with 8 bases that match TRBD2. CDR1 is SGHDT, CDR2 YYEEEE, per germline. The ends lost 6 bases at V and 6 bases at J; junction bases unmatched: 11. The CDR3 loop spans 15 amino acids.

The rearrangement uses TRBV7-9 and TRBJ1-5; D call uncertain. Trimming pared 6 bases from V and 5 bases from J, leaving 8 bases between. CDR1 is SEHNR, CDR2 FQNEAQ, per germline (reference sequence). CDR3 size: 12 residues. The CDR3 here is CASRRADQPQHF. The DNA of the CDR3 is TGTGCCAGCAGACGAGCCGATCAGCCCCAGCATTTT.

There are a few counts of this clone. Written as DNA, the CDR3 is TGTGCCAGCAGTTCCGAAGGTCAGCCCCAGCATTTT. Its protein is CASSSEGQPQHF. The chain has TRBV6-6 and TRBJ1-5; D unresolved. The CDR3 is made up of 12 amino acids. CDR1 and CDR2 from the germline V gene are MNHNY and SVGAGI (reference sequence). V lost 4 bases and J 6 bases, leaving 7 bases between the germline ends.